Below, 22 T cell receptor beta chains from the same sample are listed, as sequenced in a study of beta chain features in type 1 diabetes. TCRB transcripts that were expressed got sequenced, as all of the isolated RNA had been reverse transcribed. Profiled with immunoSEQ multiplex PCR; TCRdb holds only in-frame clones, not every one. The table shows 250,000 to 300,000 clones, with around 7.3% occurring only once. The sample consisted of central memory CD4+ T cells from blood. These TCRs come from a woman aged 18-29 years in good health.

The chain employs TRBV6-5 and TRBJ2-1, with D tentatively TRBD1 (6 bases). This CDR3 is built from 13 residues. Trimming cost V 6 bases and J 6 bases, with 12 bases left between them. Germline V gene data show CDR1 as MNHEY and CDR2 as SVGAGI. The CDR3 region has the DNA TGTGCCAGCAGGAAACAGGGCCTCAATGAGCAGTTCTTC. Translation gives CASRKQGLNEQFF.

The table lists this clone with a few counts. The rearrangement joins TRBV5-4 to TRBJ2-5; perhaps D is TRBD1 or TRBD2 (5 bases each). The CDR3 has 14 residues. Germline loops: CDR1 SGHNT, CDR2 YYREEE (reference sequence). The V end was cut by 4 bases, the J end by 8 bases, with 18 bases between. The CDR3 is CASSQVGGGTTQYF. In DNA, the CDR3 is TGTGCCAGCAGCCAAGTAGGTGGGGGTACCACCCAGTACTTC.

The V and J genes are TRBV2 and TRBJ1-5; TRBD1 agrees at 11 bases. J gave up 6 bases and V 6 bases, and 4 bases lay outside the gene matches. Germline loops: CDR1 SNHLY, CDR2 FYNNEI. This CDR3 has 14 residues. Written as DNA, the CDR3 is TGTGCCAGCAGGGACAGGGGGCTTGGTCAGCCCCAGCATTTT. It translates to CASRDRGLGQPQHF.

There are a few counts of this clone. This rearrangement joins TRBV2 to TRBJ2-4, with D perhaps matching TRBD1 or TRBD2 (6 bases each). This CDR3 is 14 amino acids long. CDR1 is SNHLY, CDR2 FYNNEI, per germline. The germline V and J ends were trimmed by 4 bases and 11 bases, with 18 bases remaining between them. CDR3 sequence: CASSGEAYRVFQYF. For the CDR3, the DNA is TGTGCCAGCAGTGGGGAGGCGTACAGGGTATTTCAGTACTTC.

The chain combines TRBV11-2 with TRBJ2-7; unclear D gene. Trimming took 5 bases from V and 2 from J, leaving 4 bases between them. The CDR3 runs 11 residues. Germline-derived CDR1 and CDR2 are SGHAT and FQNNGV. The CDR3, as DNA: TGTGCCAGCAGCCGTACCTACGAGCAGTACTTC. The encoded protein is CASSRTYEQYF.

Note on this clone: In the same sample, other DNA sequences code for this CDR3. The rearrangement uses TRBV20-1 and TRBJ2-3; a possible D gene is TRBD1 (6 bases). In germline, CDR1 is DFQATT, CDR2 SNEGSKA (reference sequence). Trimming shortened V by 5 bases and J by 6 bases, and 9 bases separated the two germline ends. CDR3 size: 11 residues. The CDR3 reads CSASTGDTQYF. CDR3 in DNA: TGCAGTGCTTCTACAGGGGATACGCAGTATTTT.

This clone was counted between two and nine times. The rearrangement joins TRBV5-6 to TRBJ2-5, with D unclear. V shed 5 bases and J shed 2 bases, with 16 bases lying between them. The germline V gene encodes CDR1 SGHDT and CDR2 YYEEEE. The CDR3 loop spans 15 amino acids. The CDR3 here is CASSPEVGKQETQYF. DNA of the CDR3: TGTGCCAGCAGTCCGGAAGTTGGAAAGCAAGAGACCCAGTACTTC.

The sample holds a few counts of this clone. V is TRBV7-8 and J is TRBJ2-5; unclear D gene. Germline V CDR1 and CDR2: SGHVS, FQNEAQ. The CDR3 has 12 residues. The germline V and J ends were trimmed by 3 bases and 4 bases, with 6 bases remaining between them. This chain's CDR3 is CASSFWGETQYF. CDR3 DNA: TGTGCCAGCAGCTTCTGGGGAGAGACCCAGTACTTC.

CDR3 sequence: CATRDASTDTQYF. DNA of the CDR3: TGTGCCACCCGTGACGCTAGCACAGATACGCAGTATTTT. V is TRBV6-5 and J is TRBJ2-3; D uncertain. From germline, CDR1 is MNHEY and CDR2 SVGAGI. V was clipped by 10 bases and J by 0 bases, with 11 bases between them. The CDR3 runs 13 residues.

This clone was found a few times. This rearrangement joins TRBV27 to TRBJ1-2, with D perhaps TRBD1 (6 bases). Germline loops: CDR1 MNHEY, CDR2 SMNVEV (reference sequence). CDR3 length equals 15 residues. V was trimmed by 5 bases and J by 4 bases, leaving 17 bases between them. The CDR3: CASSPHDRRGYGYTF. CDR3 nucleotide sequence: TGTGCCAGCAGTCCGCATGACAGGAGAGGCTATGGCTACACCTTC.

The chain uses TRBV4-2 and TRBJ2-1; 10 bases are shared with TRBD2. V shed 4 bases and J 7 bases; nucleotides not matched to a gene: 13. The V gene's germline CDR1 is LGHNA and CDR2 YNFKEQ. The CDR3 runs 17 residues. The CDR3 reads CASSPQYRTSGYNEQFF. The CDR3 DNA reads TGTGCCAGCAGCCCCCAGTACAGGACTAGCGGATATAATGAGCAGTTCTTC.

The V call is TRBV19, the J call TRBJ2-1; 8 nucleotides match TRBD2. Per the germline V gene, CDR1 is LNHDA and CDR2 is SQIVND (reference sequence). This CDR3 is 15 amino acids long. After removal of 5 bases from V and 4 bases from J, the junction contained 7 bases not matched to a gene. The CDR3 loop reads CASSPLSGGYNEQFF. For the CDR3, the DNA is TGTGCCAGTAGTCCCCTGAGCGGGGGTTACAATGAGCAGTTCTTC.

The table lists this clone with many counts. The V and J genes are TRBV7-9 and TRBJ1-6; a possible D gene is TRBD1 (6 bases). CDR3 length equals 13 residues. Looked up from germline, CDR1 is SEHNR and CDR2 is FQNEAQ (reference sequence). V lost 6 bases and J 14 bases, leaving 17 bases between the germline ends. CDR3 loop: CASSWDTRAALHF. The CDR3 DNA reads as TGTGCCAGCAGTTGGGACACTCGAGCGGCCCTCCACTTT.

This clone was observed a handful of times. The chain carries TRBV7-9 and TRBJ1-2; D not certain. The CDR3 is 14 residues long. Per the germline V gene, CDR1 is SEHNR and CDR2 is FQNEAQ (reference sequence). Trimming pared 8 bases from V and 4 bases from J, leaving 17 bases between. CDR3 DNA: TGTGCCAGCTTCGATTTGGGCGTGAGCTATGGCTACACCTTC. Translating gives CASFDLGVSYGYTF.

This clone was recorded a few times. V usage is TRBV7-2 and J usage is TRBJ1-6; TRBD1 matches at 9 bases. Germline-derived CDR1 and CDR2 are SGHTA and FQGNSA. The CDR3 spans 14 residues. The ends lost 3 bases at V and 9 bases at J; junction bases unmatched: 3. The CDR3: CASSLDRGSSPLHF. The CDR3 nucleotides are TGTGCCAGCAGCTTGGACAGGGGAAGTTCACCCCTCCACTTT.

This clone was counted ten times or more. The gene calls are TRBV9 and TRBJ2-1, with D uncertain. V dropped 0 bases and J dropped 11 bases, with 18 bases sitting between them. Looked up from germline, CDR1 is SGDLS and CDR2 is YYNGEE. The CDR3 consists of 15 residues. The CDR3 loop is CASSVGRGRSNKQFF. The DNA for the CDR3 is TGTGCCAGCAGCGTAGGGCGCGGCAGGTCAAATAAGCAGTTCTTC.

This clone was seen a handful of times. CDR3 in DNA: TGTGCCAGCAGCTTAGGGACAGGGGGCTATCAGCCCCAGCATTTT. Translation gives CASSLGTGGYQPQHF. The rearrangement joins TRBV11-1 to TRBJ1-5; 11 nucleotides line up with TRBD1. Germline CDR1 reads SGHAT; CDR2 reads FQDESV (reference sequence). The ends lost 1 base at V and 5 bases at J; junction bases unmatched: 1. The CDR3 is 15 amino acids.

This clone was found a few times. The V and J genes are TRBV27 and TRBJ2-1, with 7 bases matching TRBD2. With 5 bases clipped from V and 7 bases from J, the junction kept 8 bases outside the gene matches. The CDR3 extends over 14 amino acids. CDR1 and CDR2 (germline): MNHEY, SMNVEV (reference sequence). CDR3 in DNA: TGTGCCAGCAGTACCGTGGGGGGGAGAAATGAGCAGTTCTTC. Amino acid sequence: CASSTVGGRNEQFF.

This clone appeared a few times. The chain joins TRBV10-3 to TRBJ1-3; D remains ambiguous. V was shortened by 1 base and J by 3 bases, with 10 bases between the two germline ends. Germline V gene data show CDR1 as ENHRY and CDR2 as SYGVKD. This CDR3 has 15 residues. The CDR3: CAISEYGSRGNTIYF. CDR3 nucleotides: TGTGCCATCAGTGAGTACGGGTCCCGTGGAAACACCATATATTTT.

The J gene is TRBJ1-2, the V gene TRBV2, with 8 bases identical to TRBD1. The V and J ends lost 4 bases and 2 bases, in that order; junction bases with no gene match: 6. Looked up from germline, CDR1 is SNHLY and CDR2 is FYNNEI. CDR3 length: 15 residues. CDR3 DNA: TGTGCCAGCAGTGGGACAGGGTTTGTGAACTATGGCTACACCTTC. It yields the protein CASSGTGFVNYGYTF.

This chain links TRBV27 with TRBJ2-1; a weak D match, TRBD2 (6 bases). V lost 7 bases and J 5 bases, leaving 12 bases between the germline ends. CDR3 length equals 13 residues. Germline V gives CDR1 MNHEY, CDR2 SMNVEV (reference sequence). The CDR3 protein is CASKRLAHNEQFF. As DNA, the CDR3 is TGTGCCAGCAAAAGGCTAGCGCACAATGAGCAGTTCTTC.

This clone was seen once. The chain uses TRBV7-7 and TRBJ2-7, with D perhaps being TRBD1 or TRBD2 (5 bases each). Trimming took 4 bases from V and 6 from J, leaving 16 bases between them. CDR1 is SSHAT, CDR2 FNYEAQ, per germline (reference sequence). The CDR3 runs to 14 residues. The CDR3 DNA follows: TGTGCCAGCAGCTCCGGGACCGGGCTCACCGAGCAGTACTTC. Amino acid sequence: CASSSGTGLTEQYF. Full variable domain (outside the CDR3, taken from reference TRBV7-7 and TRBJ2-7): GAGVSQSPRYKVTKRGQDVTLRCDPISSHATLYWYQQALGQGPEFLTYFNYEAQPDKSGLPSDRFSAERPEGSISTLTIQRTEQRDSAMYRCASSSGTGLTEQYFGPGTRLTVT.